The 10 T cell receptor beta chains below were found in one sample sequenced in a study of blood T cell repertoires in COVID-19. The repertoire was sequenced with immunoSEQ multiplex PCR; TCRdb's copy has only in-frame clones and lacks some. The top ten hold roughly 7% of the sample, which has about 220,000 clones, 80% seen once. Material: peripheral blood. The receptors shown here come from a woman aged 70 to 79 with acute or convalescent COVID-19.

CDR3 sequence reads: CASSPDGGSDTQYF. The CDR3 DNA reads TGTGCCAGCAGCCCCGATGGCGGTTCAGATACGCAGTATTTT. This rearrangement joins TRBV11-2 to TRBJ2-3; D remains unclear. Germline CDR1 SGHAT, CDR2 FQNNGV. Trimming removed 5 bases at V and 4 bases at J, with 13 bases between. This CDR3 comprises 14 residues.

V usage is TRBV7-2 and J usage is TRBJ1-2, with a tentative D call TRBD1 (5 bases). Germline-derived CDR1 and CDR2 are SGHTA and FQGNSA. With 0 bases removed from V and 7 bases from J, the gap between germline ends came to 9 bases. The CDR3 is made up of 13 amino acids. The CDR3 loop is CASSLAGGSGYTF. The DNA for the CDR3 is TGTGCCAGCAGCTTAGCTGGGGGGAGTGGCTACACCTTC.

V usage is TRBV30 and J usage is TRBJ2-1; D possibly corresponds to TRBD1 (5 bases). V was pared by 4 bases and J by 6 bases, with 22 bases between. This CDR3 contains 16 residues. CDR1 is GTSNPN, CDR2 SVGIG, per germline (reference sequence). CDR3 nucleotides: TGTGCCTGGAATTATTTCCGGCGTCTTCAGGGCAATGAGCAGTTCTTC. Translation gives CAWNYFRRLQGNEQFF.

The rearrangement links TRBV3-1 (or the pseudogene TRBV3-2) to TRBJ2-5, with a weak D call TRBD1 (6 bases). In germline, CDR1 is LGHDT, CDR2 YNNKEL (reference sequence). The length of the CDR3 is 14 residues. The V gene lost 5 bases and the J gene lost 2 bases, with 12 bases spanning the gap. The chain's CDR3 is CASSSSGAQETQYF. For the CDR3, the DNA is TGTGCCAGCAGCTCCTCAGGGGCGCAAGAGACCCAGTACTTC.

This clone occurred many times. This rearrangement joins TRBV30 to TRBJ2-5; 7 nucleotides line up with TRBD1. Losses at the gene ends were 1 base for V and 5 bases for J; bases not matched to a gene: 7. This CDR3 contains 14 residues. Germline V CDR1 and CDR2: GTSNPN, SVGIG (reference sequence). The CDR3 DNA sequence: TGTGCCTGGAGTGCCCGGACAGGCCGGGAGACCCAGTACTTC. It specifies CAWSARTGRETQYF.

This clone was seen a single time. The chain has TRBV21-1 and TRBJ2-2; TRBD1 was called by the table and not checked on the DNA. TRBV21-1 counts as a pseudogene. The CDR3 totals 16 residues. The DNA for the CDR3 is TGTGCCAGCAGCAAAGATGGACAGGGGGGCACCGGGGAGCTGTTTTTT. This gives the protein CASSKDGQGGTGELFF.

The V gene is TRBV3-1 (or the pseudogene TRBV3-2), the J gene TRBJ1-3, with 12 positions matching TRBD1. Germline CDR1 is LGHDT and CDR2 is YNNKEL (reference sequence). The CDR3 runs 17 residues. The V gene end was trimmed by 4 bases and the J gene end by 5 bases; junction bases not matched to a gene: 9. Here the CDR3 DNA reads TGTGCCAGCAGCCTACCGGACCGGGACAGGGGGCGAAACACCATATATTTT. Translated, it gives CASSLPDRDRGRNTIYF.

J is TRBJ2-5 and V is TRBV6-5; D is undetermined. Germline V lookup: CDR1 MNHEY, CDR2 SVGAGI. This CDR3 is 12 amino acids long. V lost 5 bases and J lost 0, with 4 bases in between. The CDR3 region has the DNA TGTGCCAGCAGTAGAGACCAAGAGACCCAGTACTTC. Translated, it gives CASSRDQETQYF.

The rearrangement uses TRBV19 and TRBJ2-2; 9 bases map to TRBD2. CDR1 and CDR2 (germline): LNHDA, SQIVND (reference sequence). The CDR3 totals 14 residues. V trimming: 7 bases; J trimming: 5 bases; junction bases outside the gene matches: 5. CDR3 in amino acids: CASNGLAGTGELFF. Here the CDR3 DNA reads TGTGCCAGTAATGGCCTAGCGGGGACCGGGGAGCTGTTTTTT.

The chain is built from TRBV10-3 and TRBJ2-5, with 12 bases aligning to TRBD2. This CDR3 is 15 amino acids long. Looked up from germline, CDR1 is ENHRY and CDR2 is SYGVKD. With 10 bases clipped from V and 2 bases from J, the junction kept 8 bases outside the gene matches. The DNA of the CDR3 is TGTGCCACTGGACTAGCGGGGCCCCAACAAGAGACCCAGTACTTC. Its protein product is CATGLAGPQQETQYF.